This TCR beta chain is drawn from a study of OX40 agonist ivuxolimab in advanced cancers. Looking at the study overall: Enrolled patients in dose escalation had cancers that were hepatocellular carcinoma, melanoma, renal cell or head and neck cancer.

This table comes from immunoSEQ multiplex PCR, and its TCRdb copy is limited to in-frame clones, with some not included. The sample carries some 77,000 clones, approximately 95% recorded once. In this sample, this clone turned up a few times. This CDR3 is 15 amino acids long. Deletions cut 6 bases from V and 5 bases from J, with 16 bases between. Germline CDR1 and CDR2: MNHEY and SVGAGI. The sequence was collected from an adult with an advanced solid tumor such as melanoma, head and neck, liver or kidney cancer. The sample in question was CD4+ or CD8+ T cells sorted from blood, obtained in a trial of the OX40 agonist ivuxolimab. The rearrangement uses TRBV6-5 and TRBJ2-2, with a possible D match to TRBD2 (6 bases). As DNA, the CDR3 is TGTGCCAGCAGCCGCTTCGGGGGAGTAACCGGGGAGCTGTTTTTT. Translation gives CASSRFGGVTGELFF.